This T cell receptor beta chain was sequenced during a study of T cell responses to AZD1222 COVID-19 vaccine. Study conclusions and caveats: White British ancestry dominated among donors, who included more females, and clonal diversity was possibly underestimated. Spike was spanned by vaccine-associated CD4 TCRs, with dominance at 160-218 and 743-854. Spike-specific TCR breadth and depth grew following two AZD1222 doses.

The CDR3 spans 17 residues. Trimming took 5 bases from V and 0 from J, leaving 17 bases between them. Germline CDR1 is SGHTA and CDR2 is FQGNSA. The assay was immunoSEQ multiplex PCR, and TCRdb's table has in-frame clones only and misses some. The repertoire includes under 150,000 clones, about 90% of them detected once, and roughly 1.6% sits in the top ten. Concerning this clone: Antigen unknown.

Whether given at about 4 or about 12 weeks, second doses were pooled. This chain joins TRBV7-2 and TRBJ1-5, with D perhaps matching TRBD1 (5 bases). Here the sequenced sample was peripheral blood, taken 28 days after the second AZD1222 dose. The sequence was obtained from an adult who received the AZD1222 COVID-19 vaccine. The CDR3 sequence is CASSPNRDAYSNQPQHF. The CDR3 DNA is TGTGCCAGCAGCCCCAATCGGGACGCCTATAGCAATCAGCCCCAGCATTTT.